This TCR beta chain was captured in a study of T cell changes during pregnancy in multiple sclerosis. Measured with immunoSEQ multiplex PCR; TCRdb has only the in-frame clones, and not every one. In the table there are over 50,000 clones, about 88% of which are singletons. CDR1 SGHAT and CDR2 FQNNGV come from the germline V gene. With 5 bases clipped from V and 6 bases from J, the junction kept 6 bases outside the gene matches. CDR3 length equals 14 residues. The V gene is TRBV11-2, the J gene TRBJ2-2; 7 bases align to TRBD1. This receptor was identified in a female donor with multiple sclerosis, enrolled in a pregnancy study. Sequenced here: CD4+ T cells from peripheral blood mononuclear cells, sampled in the third trimester of pregnancy. The CDR3 here is CASSLRQGPGELFF. The CDR3 coding sequence is TGTGCCAGCAGCCTTAGACAGGGACCCGGGGAGCTGTTTTTT.